Below, 14 T cell receptor beta chains from the same sample are listed, as sequenced in a study of T cell repertoires and HLA-DP antigens. The data were produced by immunoSEQ multiplex PCR, yet TCRdb's version contains in-frame clones alone and is incomplete. The sample lists 55,000 to 80,000 clones, 80% occurring once. Antigen specificity for these receptors is unknown. Material: CD4+ T cells from PBMCs. Every receptor here comes from a man aged 60-69 years in good health and CMV-seronegative.

CDR3 DNA: TGCACCAGCAGCCAAGATGGCGGGAAGGCTTACGAGCAGTACGTC. Translated, it gives CTSSQDGGKAYEQYV. V gene TRBV1 combines with J gene TRBJ2-7; the table's TRBD2 call for D was not verified on the DNA. TRBV1 has pseudogene status. CDR3 length: 15 amino acids.

This sequence joins TRBV10-3 and TRBJ1-5; 7 bases line up with TRBD1. Germline lookup yields CDR1 ENHRY and CDR2 SYGVKD. The CDR3 totals 14 residues. J was trimmed by 5 bases and V by 6 bases; bases with no gene match: 7. The CDR3 DNA sequence: TGTGCCATCAGCCTCGACAGGGAAGATCAGCCCCAGCATTTT. It encodes CAISLDREDQPQHF.

The V and J genes are TRBV30 and TRBJ2-1, with 15 bases aligning to TRBD2. Germline CDR1 and CDR2: GTSNPN and SVGIG (reference sequence). The CDR3 has 15 amino acids. J gave up 7 bases and V 8 bases, and 9 bases lay outside the gene matches. CDR3 amino acids: CAAPGLAGGGNEQFF. Here the CDR3 DNA reads TGTGCCGCACCGGGACTAGCGGGAGGAGGTAATGAGCAGTTCTTC.

The V call is TRBV6-6, the J call TRBJ1-5, with D possibly being TRBD1 (6 bases). This CDR3 contains 15 residues. V lost 0 bases to trimming and J lost 3 bases, with 9 bases between them. Looked up from germline, CDR1 is MNHNY and CDR2 is SVGAGI (reference sequence). CDR3 nucleotide sequence: TGTGCCAGCAGTTACTCAAGGGGGAACAATCAGCCCCAGCATTTT. Translating it yields CASSYSRGNNQPQHF.

This clone has only a few counts. The CDR3 DNA reads as TGTGCCAGCGGACGCGCAGGGACGGGTAATTCACCCCTCCACTTT. This codes for CASGRAGTGNSPLHF. The chain combines TRBV6-5 with TRBJ1-6, with D perhaps matching TRBD1 (5 bases). The CDR3 consists of 15 residues. The ends were cut back, 8 bases at V and 6 bases at J, with 17 bases in the middle. Germline V gene lookup returns CDR1 MNHEY and CDR2 SVGAGI.

The chain joins TRBV5-1 to TRBJ2-2; D may be TRBD2 (6 bases). The CDR3 consists of 15 residues. Germline lookup yields CDR1 SGHRS and CDR2 YFSETQ. Between the trimmed V and J ends, which lost 4 bases and 0 bases, there was a span of 10 bases. CDR3 residues: CASSRDSSNTGELFF. The CDR3 nucleotides read TGCGCCAGCAGCCGGGACTCGTCGAACACCGGGGAGCTGTTTTTT.

The chain joins TRBV5-5 to TRBJ1-6; perhaps TRBD1 as D (5 bases). The V end lost 1 base, the J end lost 10 bases, and 12 bases lay between the germline ends. CDR1 is SGHKS and CDR2 is YYEKEE in the germline V gene (reference sequence). CDR3 size: 14 residues. CDR3 DNA sequence: TGTGCCAGCAGCTTGTTTCGAGAGGGGTCACCCCTCCACTTT. Its protein is CASSLFREGSPLHF.

The genes are TRBV7-2 and TRBJ2-3; possible D gene TRBD1, 7 bases. The CDR3 has 17 amino acids. Looked up from germline, CDR1 is SGHTA and CDR2 is FQGNSA. Between the trimmed V and J ends, which lost 5 bases and 2 bases, there was a span of 20 bases. The DNA of the CDR3 is TGTGCCAGCAGCACTAGACAGGGTCGGGGGTTCACAGATACGCAGTATTTT. Protein: CASSTRQGRGFTDTQYF.

This chain joins TRBV2 and TRBJ1-6, with D tentatively TRBD1 (6 bases). Trimming removed 4 bases at V and 7 bases at J, with 17 bases between. CDR1 and CDR2 from the germline V gene are SNHLY and FYNNEI. This CDR3 comprises 16 residues. The chain's CDR3 is CASSGVGGAYNSPLHF. The CDR3 bases are TGTGCCAGCAGTGGGGTTGGGGGGGCATACAATTCACCCCTCCACTTT.

This clone showed up just once. V usage is TRBV5-1 and J usage is TRBJ2-5; the D call may be TRBD1 or TRBD2 (5 bases each). Germline V lookup: CDR1 SGHRS, CDR2 YFSETQ. With 4 bases removed from V and 3 bases from J, the gap between germline ends came to 13 bases. The CDR3 extends over 14 amino acids. Here the CDR3 DNA reads TGCGCCAGCAGCACGGGGACCGTGGAAGAGACCCAGTACTTC. Translation: CASSTGTVEETQYF.

The rearrangement joins TRBV28 to TRBJ2-5; the D is unclear. The germline CDR1 and CDR2 sequences are MDHEN and SYDVKM. Trimming shortened V by 9 bases and J by 4 bases, and 6 bases separated the two germline ends. The CDR3 is 10 residues long. CDR3 nucleotide sequence: TGTGCCAGTGCGTCAGAGACCCAGTACTTC. This codes for CASASETQYF.

V and J are TRBV5-6 and TRBJ2-1; D assignment may be TRBD1 or TRBD2 (5 bases each). Germline lookup yields CDR1 SGHDT and CDR2 YYEEEE. CDR3 size: 16 residues. The ends were cut back, 2 bases at V and 0 bases at J, with 12 bases in the middle. As DNA, the CDR3 is TGTGCCAGCAGCTTAATAGGGGCGGGCTCCTACAATGAGCAGTTCTTC. Translation: CASSLIGAGSYNEQFF. The full variable domain, its missing parts supplied by reference TRBV5-6 and TRBJ2-1, is DAGVTQSPTHLIKTRGQQVTLRCSPKSGHDTVSWYQQALGQGPQFIFQYYEEEERQRGNFPDRFSGHQFPNYSSELNVNALLLGDSALYLCASSLIGAGSYNEQFFGPGTRLTVL.

The rearrangement links TRBV18 to TRBJ1-1, with D unclear. The germline V and J ends were trimmed by 1 base and 6 bases, with 15 bases remaining between them. Germline V gene sequence: CDR1 KGHSH, CDR2 LQKENI. The CDR3 runs 15 residues. Here the CDR3 reads CASSPRTVVDPEAFF. The CDR3 DNA reads TGTGCCAGCTCACCACGGACGGTTGTCGATCCTGAAGCTTTCTTT.

The V and J genes are TRBV2 and TRBJ1-2; no reliable D call. Trimming shortened V by 6 bases and J by 2 bases, and 13 bases separated the two germline ends. Germline CDR1 is SNHLY and CDR2 is FYNNEI. The CDR3 is 14 amino acids. The CDR3 DNA is TGTGCCAGCAGCGTTACGACCCAGAACTATGGCTACACCTTC. Encoded protein: CASSVTTQNYGYTF. The whole variable domain, remainder taken from reference TRBV2 and TRBJ1-2, is EPEVTQTPSHQVTQMGQEVILRCVPISNHLYFYWYRQILGQKVEFLVSFYNNEISEKSEIFDDQFSVERPDGSNFTLKIRSTKLEDSAMYFCASSVTTQNYGYTFGSGTRLTVV.